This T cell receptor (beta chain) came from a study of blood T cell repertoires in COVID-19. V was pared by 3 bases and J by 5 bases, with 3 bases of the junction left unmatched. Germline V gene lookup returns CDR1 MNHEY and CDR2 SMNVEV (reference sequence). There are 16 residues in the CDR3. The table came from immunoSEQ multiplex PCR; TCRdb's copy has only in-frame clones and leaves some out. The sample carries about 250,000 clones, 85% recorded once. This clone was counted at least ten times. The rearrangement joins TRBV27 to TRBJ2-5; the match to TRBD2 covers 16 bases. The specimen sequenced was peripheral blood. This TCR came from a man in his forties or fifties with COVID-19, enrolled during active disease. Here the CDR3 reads CASSFSGLAGGETQYF. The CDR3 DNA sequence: TGTGCCAGCAGTTTCTCGGGACTAGCGGGGGGGGAGACCCAGTACTTC.